Below are 31 T cell receptor beta chains sequenced from a single sample in a study of blood T cell repertoires in COVID-19. Sequencing was performed with immunoSEQ multiplex PCR; in TCRdb, only in-frame clones are kept and a portion is missing. The table records 100,000 to 150,000 clones, around 81% of them present only once. The specimen sequenced was peripheral blood. The receptors were gathered from a man aged 25 to 45 with COVID-19, enrolled during active disease.

The chain recombines TRBV7-9 with TRBJ2-1, with 10 bases matching TRBD2. Unmatched junction bases numbered 6, after V lost 5 bases and J lost 5 bases. The CDR3 covers 15 residues. CDR1 and CDR2 from the germline V gene are SEHNR and FQNEAQ (reference sequence). The CDR3: CASSLTSGAHNEQFF. The CDR3 DNA follows: TGTGCCAGCAGCCTAACTAGCGGGGCCCACAATGAGCAGTTCTTC. Supplemented by reference TRBV7-9 and TRBJ2-1, the full variable domain reads DTGVSQNPRHKITKRGQNVTFRCDPISEHNRLYWYRQTLGQGPEFLTYFQNEAQLEKSRLLSDRFSAERPKGSFSTLEIQRTEQGDSAMYLCASSLTSGAHNEQFFGPGTRLTVL.

The CDR3, as DNA: TGCGCCAGCAGCCAAAATATAGCGGGGGGCTTCTACAATGAGCAGTTCTTC. Amino acid sequence: CASSQNIAGGFYNEQFF. This chain uses TRBV4-1 with TRBJ2-1; TRBD2 agrees at 10 bases. This CDR3 has 17 residues. Germline-derived CDR1 and CDR2 are MGHRA and YSYEKL. The ends lost 2 bases at V and 3 bases at J; junction bases unmatched: 7.

The gene calls are TRBV7-3 and TRBJ2-3; 9 bases map to TRBD2. V shed 2 bases and J 3 bases; nucleotides not matched to a gene: 3. CDR3 length: 15 amino acids. The germline V gene has CDR1 SGHTA and CDR2 FQGTGA. CDR3 sequence reads: CASSLLAGETDTQYF. The CDR3 DNA follows: TGTGCCAGCAGCTTATTAGCGGGGGAAACAGATACGCAGTATTTT.

Notes on this clone: Additional DNA sequences in this sample encode the identical CDR3. The chain links TRBV5-1 to TRBJ2-7, with D tentatively TRBD1 (5 bases). Germline V gene lookup returns CDR1 SGHRS and CDR2 YFSETQ. The CDR3 spans 12 residues. Trimming removed 5 bases at V and 3 bases at J, with 9 bases between. DNA for the CDR3: TGCGCCAGCAGTTTAAGGGGCTACGAGCAGTACTTC. Its protein is CASSLRGYEQYF. The full variable domain, in which reference TRBV5-1 and TRBJ2-7 provide the parts outside the CDR3, is KAGVTQTPRYLIKTRGQQVTLSCSPISGHRSVSWYQQTPGQGLQFLFEYFSETQRNKGNFPGRFSGRQFSNSRSEMNVSTLELGDSALYLCASSLRGYEQYFGPGTRLTVT.

This chain connects TRBV15 to TRBJ1-5; D may be TRBD1 (5 bases). The germline V and J ends were trimmed by 4 bases and 2 bases, with 12 bases remaining between them. CDR1 is LNHNV and CDR2 is YYDKDF in the germline V gene (reference sequence). The CDR3 is 15 residues long. CDR3 in DNA: TGTGCCACCAGCAAGAACGGGGGAGGCAATCAGCCCCAGCATTTT. This sequence encodes CATSKNGGGNQPQHF.

For the CDR3, the DNA is TGCAGCGTGGGACAGGGTCCCGGCGAAAAACTGTTTTTT. Encoded protein: CSVGQGPGEKLFF. The V gene is TRBV29-1, the J gene TRBJ1-4, with 9 bases that match TRBD1. This CDR3 has 13 amino acids. Unmatched junction bases numbered 7, after V lost 6 bases and J lost 8 bases. The V gene's germline CDR1 is SQVTM and CDR2 ANQGSEA. The entire variable domain, with the rest obtained from reference TRBV29-1 and TRBJ1-4, is as follows: SAVISQKPSRDICQRGTSLTIQCQVDSQVTMMFWYRQQPGQSLTLIATANQGSEATYESGFVIDKFPISRPNLTFSTLTVSNMSPEDSSIYLCSVGQGPGEKLFFGSGTQLSVL.

This clone was observed once. This chain joins TRBV5-1 and TRBJ2-1, with D maybe TRBD2 (6 bases). Between the trimmed V and J ends, which lost 1 base and 7 bases, there was a span of 15 bases. This CDR3 region has 15 residues. The germline gives CDR1 SGHRS, CDR2 YFSETQ. The CDR3, as DNA: TGCGCCAGCAGCTTGACTGCGGGGCCCGGTAATGAGCAGTTCTTC. This gives the protein CASSLTAGPGNEQFF.

The table lists this clone with a few counts. V and J are TRBV9 and TRBJ1-1; D gene unclear. Germline V gene sequence: CDR1 SGDLS, CDR2 YYNGEE. The CDR3 totals 14 residues. V lost 4 bases and J 2 bases, leaving 12 bases between the germline ends. The CDR3 coding sequence is TGTGCCAGCAGCCCCCCTGGAGTCAACACTGAAGCTTTCTTT. Its protein is CASSPPGVNTEAFF.

The CDR3 DNA is TGTGCCAGCAGCGCAGGGTACACTAATGAAAAACTGTTTTTT. It specifies CASSAGYTNEKLFF. The rearrangement joins TRBV6-6 to TRBJ1-4; perhaps TRBD1 as D (5 bases). The V gene lost 6 bases and the J gene lost 2 bases, with 10 bases spanning the gap. Germline V gene data show CDR1 as MNHNY and CDR2 as SVGAGI (reference sequence). The CDR3 runs to 14 residues.

This clone was picked up many times. V is TRBV30 and J is TRBJ1-6; the match to TRBD1 covers 7 bases. CDR1 and CDR2 from the germline V gene are GTSNPN and SVGIG (reference sequence). V trimming: 1 base; J trimming: 8 bases; junction bases outside the gene matches: 5. This CDR3 has 14 residues. CDR3 sequence: CAWSADREDSPLHF. In nucleotides, the CDR3 is TGTGCCTGGAGTGCCGACAGGGAGGATTCACCCCTCCACTTT.

This rearrangement joins TRBV6-6 to TRBJ1-2; 8 nucleotides match TRBD1. CDR3 length: 16 amino acids. Losses at the gene ends were 4 bases for V and 7 bases for J; bases not matched to a gene: 14. Germline V lookup: CDR1 MNHNY, CDR2 SVGAGI (reference sequence). For the CDR3, the DNA is TGTGCCAGCAGTTCGGACAGGGTTAAGGTTCGGGGTGGCTACACCTTC. Amino acid sequence: CASSSDRVKVRGGYTF.

V and J are TRBV11-3 and TRBJ1-1; 8 bases are shared with TRBD1. V shed 5 bases, J shed 2 bases, and the junction held 7 bases outside the gene matches. The CDR3 spans 15 residues. CDR1 is SGHNT and CDR2 is YENEEA in the germline V gene. The chain's CDR3 is CASSPRQGRNTEAFF. The CDR3 region has the DNA TGTGCCAGCAGCCCAAGACAGGGGAGAAACACTGAAGCTTTCTTT.

This sequence joins TRBV19 and TRBJ1-5; D gene unclear. This CDR3 has 14 residues. The V gene's germline CDR1 is LNHDA and CDR2 SQIVND (reference sequence). Between the trimmed V and J ends, which lost 1 base and 7 bases, there was a span of 11 bases. This CDR3 reads CASSIGGAEQPQHF. The CDR3 DNA is TGTGCCAGTAGTATAGGAGGTGCAGAGCAGCCCCAGCATTTT. Looking up the rest from reference TRBV19 and TRBJ1-5 gives the full variable domain: DGGITQSPKYLFRKEGQNVTLSCEQNLNHDAMYWYRQDPGQGLRLIYYSQIVNDFQKGDIAEGYSVSREKKESFPLTVTSAQKNPTAFYLCASSIGGAEQPQHFGDGTRLSIL.

This chain connects TRBV19 to TRBJ2-3; 9 bases align to TRBD2. Trimming took 4 bases from V and 0 from J; bases not matched to a gene: 11. CDR3 length equals 18 residues. Per germline, CDR1 LNHDA and CDR2 SQIVND (reference sequence). The CDR3 nucleotides are TGTGCCAGTAGTAAGGGGAGAGCGGGGGGATCTAGCACAGATACGCAGTATTTT. It translates to CASSKGRAGGSSTDTQYF.

This clone was seen just once. The chain employs TRBV6-1 and TRBJ1-2, with D unclear. Germline CDR1 and CDR2: MNHNS and SASEGT. The CDR3 has 14 residues. Trimming removed 2 bases at V and 6 bases at J, with 13 bases between. CDR3 region: CASSEHWLNNGYTF. CDR3 DNA: TGTGCCAGCAGTGAACATTGGCTCAATAATGGCTACACCTTC.

V gene TRBV10-1 combines with J gene TRBJ2-7; 10 bases fit TRBD1. The CDR3 spans 15 residues. CDR1 is WNHNN and CDR2 is SYGVQD in the germline V gene (reference sequence). Germline trimming cut 8 bases from V and 0 bases from J; bases unmatched to any gene: 7. CDR3 region: CASSTGTGDSYEQYF. The CDR3 DNA reads as TGCGCCAGCTCTACAGGGACAGGGGACTCCTACGAGCAGTACTTC.

This clone was seen only once. The CDR3 sequence is CASSQGLADYNEQFF. The CDR3 nucleotides are TGCGCCAGCAGCCAAGGGCTCGCCGACTACAATGAGCAGTTCTTC. The rearrangement links TRBV4-3 to TRBJ2-1; D unresolved. The CDR3 loop spans 15 amino acids. The V and J ends lost 1 base and 3 bases respectively, with 10 bases between them. CDR1 is LGHNA, CDR2 YSLEER, per germline.

The chain employs TRBV14 and TRBJ2-7; D remains ambiguous. The germline gives CDR1 SGHDN, CDR2 FVKESK. Trimming removed 2 bases from V and 5 bases from J, with 4 bases in between. There are 11 residues in the CDR3. The CDR3, as DNA: TGTGCCAGCAGCCAATCCAACGAGCAGTACTTC. The encoded protein is CASSQSNEQYF.

The V and J genes are TRBV4-3 and TRBJ2-3; TRBD2 aligns across 7 bases. V lost 4 bases, J lost 5 bases, and 3 bases stayed unmatched. Germline lookup yields CDR1 LGHNA and CDR2 YSLEER. The CDR3 covers 13 residues. CDR3 region: CASSRSGGDTQYF. DNA of the CDR3: TGCGCCAGCAGCCGTTCGGGGGGAGATACGCAGTATTTT.

As for this clone: Sequence at one end of the junction differs from germline and may be a read error. The CDR3 DNA sequence: TGTGCCAGCAGTCCCTCCGGGACAGGGTCCGCCCTATTAGACTTC. Its protein is CASSPSGTGSALLDF. The chain combines TRBV28 with TRBJ2-5; 9 nucleotides agree with TRBD1. This CDR3 region has 15 residues. CDR1 is MDHEN, CDR2 SYDVKM, per germline.

J is TRBJ1-3 and V is TRBV28; no definite D call. The CDR3 length is 16 residues. Trimming took 5 bases from V and 4 from J, leaving 18 bases between them. Germline V gene lookup returns CDR1 MDHEN and CDR2 SYDVKM. The CDR3: CASSPRDGASGNTIYF. The CDR3 DNA reads as TGTGCCAGCAGTCCCCGAGACGGAGCGTCGGGAAACACCATATATTTT. The full variable domain, rest sourced from reference TRBV28 and TRBJ1-3, is DVKVTQSSRYLVKRTGEKVFLECVQDMDHENMFWYRQDPGLGLRLIYFSYDVKMKEKGDIPEGYSVSREKKERFSLILESASTNQTSMYLCASSPRDGASGNTIYFGEGSWLTVV.

This chain links TRBV7-9 with TRBJ1-2; D is uncertain. V lost 0 bases and J lost 3, with 14 bases in between. This CDR3 is built from 16 residues. The V gene's germline CDR1 is SEHNR and CDR2 FQNEAQ (reference sequence). The chain's CDR3 is CASSLALGGGDYGYTF. In nucleotides, the CDR3 is TGTGCCAGCAGCTTAGCGCTTGGCGGCGGTGACTATGGCTACACCTTC.

The chain is built from TRBV30 and TRBJ1-4; a possible D gene is TRBD1 (5 bases). V was shortened by 0 bases and J by 8 bases, with 7 bases between the two germline ends. In germline, CDR1 is GTSNPN, CDR2 SVGIG (reference sequence). CDR3 size: 12 residues. The CDR3 DNA reads TGTGCCTGGAGTGTACGGGGGGAAAAACTGTTTTTT. It is translated as CAWSVRGEKLFF.

This chain's CDR3 is CASSSGFLEETQYF. CDR3 nucleotides: TGTGCCAGTAGTAGCGGATTCTTGGAGGAGACCCAGTACTTC. V usage is TRBV19 and J usage is TRBJ2-5; D unclear. Trimming took off 4 bases at V and 5 bases at J, with 14 bases between the two ends. CDR3 size: 14 residues. Germline lookup yields CDR1 LNHDA and CDR2 SQIVND (reference sequence).

The chain is built from TRBV18 and TRBJ2-1; 10 nucleotides line up with TRBD2. The CDR3 covers 16 residues. J lost 2 bases, V lost 1 base, and 2 bases had no gene match. In germline, CDR1 is KGHSH, CDR2 LQKENI. The CDR3 sequence: CASSPRTSGPYNEQFF. In DNA, the CDR3 is TGTGCCAGCTCACCACGGACTAGCGGTCCCTACAATGAGCAGTTCTTC.

The chain couples TRBV6-5 to TRBJ2-3; a weak D match, TRBD1 (5 bases). CDR1 is MNHEY and CDR2 is SVGAGI in the germline V gene. The CDR3 is made up of 14 amino acids. The DNA of the CDR3 is TGTGCTACCTACCCAGGGTACTCCACAGATACGCAGTATTTT. This sequence encodes CATYPGYSTDTQYF.

The V and J genes are TRBV24-1 and TRBJ2-5; 8 nucleotides match TRBD1. This CDR3 has 16 amino acids. After removal of 4 bases from V and 3 bases from J, the junction contained 9 bases not matched to a gene. Germline CDR1 KGHDR, CDR2 SFDVKD. CDR3 amino acids: CATSEPTMGQEETQYF. CDR3 nucleotide sequence: TGTGCCACCAGTGAGCCTACAATGGGACAGGAAGAGACCCAGTACTTC.

The chain has TRBV2 and TRBJ2-1; TRBD2 matches at 10 bases. Germline CDR1 SNHLY, CDR2 FYNNEI. The CDR3 runs 14 residues. Trimming cost V 7 bases and J 5 bases; bases outside gene matches: 5. The CDR3 coding sequence is TGTGCCAGCAAAAGGAGCGGGGGGGACAATGAGCAGTTCTTC. It codes for CASKRSGGDNEQFF.

This clone was observed a few times. The chain carries TRBV2 and TRBJ1-1, with D uncertain. The CDR3 spans 15 residues. From germline, CDR1 is SNHLY and CDR2 FYNNEI. Trimming stripped 6 bases from V and 7 bases from J, with 21 bases between. CDR3: CASREGAVSWDEAFF. CDR3 nucleotide sequence: TGTGCCAGCAGGGAGGGCGCAGTGTCCTGGGATGAAGCTTTCTTT.

CDR3 protein: CASSLQGARKETQYF. CDR3 DNA: TGTGCCAGCAGCCTGCAGGGGGCCCGGAAGGAGACCCAGTACTTC. This rearrangement joins TRBV5-6 to TRBJ2-5; TRBD1 matches 8 bases. This CDR3 has 15 residues. CDR1 SGHDT and CDR2 YYEEEE come from the germline V gene. The V gene end was trimmed by 4 bases and the J gene end by 5 bases; junction bases not matched to a gene: 10.

The chain employs TRBV15 and TRBJ2-2, with 8 bases matching TRBD1. Per the germline V gene, CDR1 is LNHNV and CDR2 is YYDKDF (reference sequence). Trimming removed 6 bases from V and 3 bases from J; junction bases left unmatched: 9. This CDR3 spans 16 amino acids. CDR3 region: CATSQTGDLHTGELFF. CDR3 sequence (DNA): TGTGCCACCAGTCAGACAGGGGACCTTCACACCGGGGAGCTGTTTTTT.